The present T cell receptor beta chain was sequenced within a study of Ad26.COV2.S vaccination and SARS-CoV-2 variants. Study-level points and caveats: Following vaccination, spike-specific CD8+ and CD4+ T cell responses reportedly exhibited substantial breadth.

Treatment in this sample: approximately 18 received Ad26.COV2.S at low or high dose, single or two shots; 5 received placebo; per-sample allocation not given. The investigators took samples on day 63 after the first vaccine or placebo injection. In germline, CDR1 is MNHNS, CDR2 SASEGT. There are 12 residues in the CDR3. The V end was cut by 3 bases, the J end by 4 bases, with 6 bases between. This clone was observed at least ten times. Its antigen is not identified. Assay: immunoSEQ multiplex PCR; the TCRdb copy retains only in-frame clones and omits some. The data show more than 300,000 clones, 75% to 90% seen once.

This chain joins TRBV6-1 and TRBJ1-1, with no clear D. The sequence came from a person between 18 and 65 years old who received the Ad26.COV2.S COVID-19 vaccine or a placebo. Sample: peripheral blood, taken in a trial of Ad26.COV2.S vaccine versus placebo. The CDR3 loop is CASSDPFTEAFF. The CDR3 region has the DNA TGTGCCAGCAGTGACCCGTTCACTGAAGCTTTCTTT.